Listed below are T cell receptor beta chains from one sample, sequenced in a study of T cells in Graves' hyperthyroidism and ophthalmopathy. TCRdb redid the calling of the multiplex PCR reads with MiXCR, one entry per CDR3 protein. Here the sample spans 550,000 to 600,000 distinct CDR3 sequences, over 12% being singletons. Material for sequencing was blood. Source of these receptors: a woman between 18 and 30 years old with Graves' ophthalmopathy. Both conserved end residues are part of each CDR3. The order of the fields is D gene, CDR3 length, J gene, V gene, clone size, CDR3 DNA, CDR3 protein. A D gene is named only where the DNA matches it firmly. Not every row has a clone size; where given, it reads once, few, many or a size class.

d_gene: TRBD1; len: 12; j_gene: TRBJ1-4; v_gene: TRBV18; abundance: many; CDR3nt: TGTGCCAGCCAGGGGGCGAGTGAAAAACTGTTTTTT; CDR3aa: CASQGASEKLFF
d_gene: TRBD1; len: 14; j_gene: TRBJ2-3; v_gene: TRBV5-8; abundance: many; CDR3nt: TGTGCCAGCAGCTCCAGGACAGGGATAGATACGCAGTATTTT; CDR3aa: CASSSRTGIDTQYF
d_gene: NA; len: 13; j_gene: TRBJ1-3; v_gene: TRBV18; abundance: many; CDR3nt: TGTGCCAGCGGGCCGAGCTCTGGAAACACCATATATTTT; CDR3aa: CASGPSSGNTIYF
d_gene: NA; len: 16; j_gene: TRBJ2-2; v_gene: TRBV5-1; abundance: NA; CDR3nt: TGCGCCAGCAGCTTGGTTGCGGAGGGGGGCACCGGGGAGCTGTTTTTT; CDR3aa: CASSLVAEGGTGELFF
d_gene: TRBD2; len: 15; j_gene: TRBJ2-1; v_gene: TRBV20-1; abundance: many; CDR3nt: TGCAGTGCTAGGCCAAGGACTAGCGGGAAAGTTGAGCAGTTCTTC; CDR3aa: CSARPRTSGKVEQFF
d_gene: TRBD1; len: 14; j_gene: TRBJ2-2; v_gene: TRBV29-1; abundance: many; CDR3nt: TGCAGCGTCGGACAGGGATCACCCACCGGGGAGCTGTTTTTT; CDR3aa: CSVGQGSPTGELFF
d_gene: NA; len: 15; j_gene: TRBJ1-4; v_gene: TRBV18; abundance: NA; CDR3nt: TGTGCCAGCCCACCAGGGAATTCAAGGAATGAAAAACTGTTTTTT; CDR3aa: CASPPGNSRNEKLFF
d_gene: NA; len: 15; j_gene: TRBJ2-3; v_gene: TRBV5-1; abundance: few; CDR3nt: TGCGCCAGCAGCGGAGAGGGGGAGCCCACAGATACGCAGTATTTT; CDR3aa: CASSGEGEPTDTQYF
d_gene: NA; len: 17; j_gene: TRBJ2-2; v_gene: TRBV7-2; abundance: few; CDR3nt: TGTGCCAGCAGCTTAGTATTCAAGGGGCAGAACACCGGGGAGCTGTTTTTT; CDR3aa: CASSLVFKGQNTGELFF
d_gene: NA; len: 16; j_gene: TRBJ2-2; v_gene: TRBV7-9; abundance: NA; CDR3nt: TGTGCCAGCAGGAGGGGGGGGAGCGCGAACACCGGGGAGCTGTTTTTT; CDR3aa: CASRRGGSANTGELFF
d_gene: NA; len: 15; j_gene: TRBJ1-1; v_gene: TRBV20-1; abundance: NA; CDR3nt: TGCAGTGCCGATAGAGTTGGCAGCATGAACACTGAAGCTTTCTTT; CDR3aa: CSADRVGSMNTEAFF
d_gene: TRBD2; len: 15; j_gene: TRBJ2-7; v_gene: TRBV4-2; abundance: NA; CDR3nt: TGTGCCAGCAGCCAAGGGGGCCTAGCGGGATCCGAGCAGTACTTC; CDR3aa: CASSQGGLAGSEQYF
d_gene: TRBD2; len: 15; j_gene: TRBJ2-1; v_gene: TRBV7-9; abundance: many; CDR3nt: TGTGCCAGCAGCCCCCCCGGGACTAGCGCCAATGAGCAGTTCTTC; CDR3aa: CASSPPGTSANEQFF
d_gene: NA; len: 15; j_gene: TRBJ1-2; v_gene: TRBV20-1; abundance: few; CDR3nt: TGCAGTGCTAGAGATTTCGGCCGGGACCGATATGGCTACACCTTC; CDR3aa: CSARDFGRDRYGYTF
d_gene: TRBD1; len: 12; j_gene: TRBJ2-1; v_gene: TRBV30; abundance: many; CDR3nt: TGTGCCTGGAGCGAGACAGGGGGCTGGCAGTTCTTC; CDR3aa: CAWSETGGWQFF
d_gene: NA; len: 13; j_gene: TRBJ1-2; v_gene: TRBV20-1; abundance: many; CDR3nt: TGCAGTGCTATCTACAGTTGGAGCTATGGCTACACCTTC; CDR3aa: CSAIYSWSYGYTF
d_gene: NA; len: 13; j_gene: TRBJ2-1; v_gene: TRBV30; abundance: many; CDR3nt: TGTGCCTGGACCGACCGACAGGCCTTCGAGCAGTTCTTC; CDR3aa: CAWTDRQAFEQFF
d_gene: NA; len: 13; j_gene: TRBJ2-7; v_gene: TRBV11-1; abundance: many; CDR3nt: TGTGCCAGCAGCTCCCGCGGTGGCGACGAGCAGTACTTC; CDR3aa: CASSSRGGDEQYF
d_gene: TRBD2; len: 16; j_gene: TRBJ2-7; v_gene: TRBV19; abundance: NA; CDR3nt: TGTGCCAGTAGTATCCCAAAGCGGGAGGTGGTGTACGAGCAGTACTTC; CDR3aa: CASSIPKREVVYEQYF
d_gene: NA; len: 13; j_gene: TRBJ1-1; v_gene: TRBV4-1; abundance: many; CDR3nt: TGCGCCAGCAGCCAAGGACGGATGAAAGTAGCTTTCTTT; CDR3aa: CASSQGRMKVAFF
d_gene: NA; len: 18; j_gene: TRBJ2-6; v_gene: TRBV9; abundance: few; CDR3nt: TGTGCCAGCACCACCCCCCGCGGGCAGCCTTCTGGGGCCAACGTCCTGACTTTC; CDR3aa: CASTTPRGQPSGANVLTF
d_gene: NA; len: 18; j_gene: TRBJ2-3; v_gene: TRBV28; abundance: many; CDR3nt: TGTGCCAGCAGCTCGAGAATCCAGGTAACAAGGTCACCAGATACGCAGTATTTT; CDR3aa: CASSSRIQVTRSPDTQYF
d_gene: TRBD2; len: 18; j_gene: TRBJ2-1; v_gene: TRBV9; abundance: many; CDR3nt: TGTGCCAGCAGCGTAGAAGGGGCGCGCGGGAGCTCCTACAATGAGCAGTTCTTC; CDR3aa: CASSVEGARGSSYNEQFF
d_gene: NA; len: 15; j_gene: TRBJ2-7; v_gene: TRBV28; abundance: many; CDR3nt: TGTGCCAGCAGTTTGTCCCTCGGGGGATACTACGAGCAGTACTTC; CDR3aa: CASSLSLGGYYEQYF
d_gene: NA; len: 16; j_gene: TRBJ2-2; v_gene: TRBV11-1; abundance: many; CDR3nt: TGTGCCAGCAGCTTATTGCAGTACGCGAACACCGGGGAGCTGTTTTTT; CDR3aa: CASSLLQYANTGELFF
d_gene: TRBD1; len: 17; j_gene: TRBJ2-2; v_gene: TRBV11-2; abundance: NA; CDR3nt: TGTGCCAGCAGCTTGGGCCCCTCAGGACAGGGCGGCGGGGAGCTGTTTTTT; CDR3aa: CASSLGPSGQGGGELFF
d_gene: TRBD2; len: 15; j_gene: TRBJ2-5; v_gene: TRBV20-1; abundance: few; CDR3nt: TGCAGTGCTCTACAACTAGCGGGAGGAAGAGAGACCCAGTACTTC; CDR3aa: CSALQLAGGRETQYF
d_gene: TRBD2; len: 15; j_gene: TRBJ2-3; v_gene: TRBV11-2; abundance: NA; CDR3nt: TGTGCCAGCAGCTTAGGGACTAGCGGGAGGCCGACGCAGTATTTT; CDR3aa: CASSLGTSGRPTQYF
d_gene: TRBD1; len: 17; j_gene: TRBJ1-5; v_gene: TRBV7-3; abundance: many; CDR3nt: TGTGCCAGCAGCTCGACAGGGGCGCCTTATAGCAATCAGCCCCAGCATTTT; CDR3aa: CASSSTGAPYSNQPQHF
d_gene: NA; len: 13; j_gene: TRBJ2-7; v_gene: TRBV9; abundance: few; CDR3nt: TGTGCCAGCAGCGCCGAACAAGGGTCCGAGCAGTACTTC; CDR3aa: CASSAEQGSEQYF
d_gene: TRBD2; len: 16; j_gene: TRBJ2-3; v_gene: TRBV20-1; abundance: many; CDR3nt: TGCAGTGCTAGGTCACTAGCGGGAGGGCCCAGGGATACGCAGTATTTT; CDR3aa: CSARSLAGGPRDTQYF
d_gene: NA; len: 13; j_gene: TRBJ2-7; v_gene: TRBV18; abundance: many; CDR3nt: TGTGCCAGCTCAACCAGGGGAACCTACGAGCAGTACTTC; CDR3aa: CASSTRGTYEQYF
d_gene: NA; len: 14; j_gene: TRBJ1-2; v_gene: TRBV7-2; abundance: few; CDR3nt: TGTGCCAGCAGCTCCGGACCGCCGAACTATGGCTACACCTTC; CDR3aa: CASSSGPPNYGYTF
d_gene: TRBD2; len: 20; j_gene: TRBJ2-7; v_gene: TRBV5-1; abundance: NA; CDR3nt: TGCGCCAGCAGCTTGGCACTAGCGGGAGACCCGGCCCCTGAACGCTACGAGCAGTACTTC; CDR3aa: CASSLALAGDPAPERYEQYF
d_gene: TRBD2; len: 14; j_gene: TRBJ2-3; v_gene: TRBV30; abundance: many; CDR3nt: TGTGCCTGGAGTTTGGCGGGAGGGACAGATACGCAGTATTTT; CDR3aa: CAWSLAGGTDTQYF
d_gene: NA; len: 15; j_gene: TRBJ2-7; v_gene: TRBV7-2; abundance: many; CDR3nt: TGTGCCAGCAGCTTAGTTATAGGGTTCAGCTACGAGCAGTACTTC; CDR3aa: CASSLVIGFSYEQYF
d_gene: NA; len: 15; j_gene: TRBJ2-5; v_gene: TRBV13; abundance: NA; CDR3nt: TGTGCCAGCAACTTAGGGCAGGGTGGGGCAGAGACCCAGTACTTC; CDR3aa: CASNLGQGGAETQYF
d_gene: NA; len: 15; j_gene: TRBJ2-1; v_gene: TRBV7-2; abundance: many; CDR3nt: TGTGCCAGCAGGCTGTGGGCTAGCGAATACAATGAGCAGTTCTTC; CDR3aa: CASRLWASEYNEQFF
d_gene: TRBD2; len: 15; j_gene: TRBJ2-5; v_gene: TRBV2; abundance: many; CDR3nt: TGTGCCAGCGTGGCCGGGGGGGTCCTTTGGGAGACCCAGTACTTC; CDR3aa: CASVAGGVLWETQYF
d_gene: TRBD2; len: 16; j_gene: TRBJ2-3; v_gene: TRBV29-1; abundance: many; CDR3nt: TGCAGCGTTGGAGGTAGCGGGAGTACTGATACAGATACGCAGTATTTT; CDR3aa: CSVGGSGSTDTDTQYF
d_gene: TRBD2; len: 15; j_gene: TRBJ2-2; v_gene: TRBV27; abundance: many; CDR3nt: TGTGCCAGCAGTTTGGGGACTAGCGGCACCGGGGAGCTGTTTTTT; CDR3aa: CASSLGTSGTGELFF
d_gene: NA; len: 14; j_gene: TRBJ2-5; v_gene: TRBV7-3; abundance: many; CDR3nt: TGTGCCAGCAGCTTACTAGGGAATGATGAGACCCAGTACTTC; CDR3aa: CASSLLGNDETQYF